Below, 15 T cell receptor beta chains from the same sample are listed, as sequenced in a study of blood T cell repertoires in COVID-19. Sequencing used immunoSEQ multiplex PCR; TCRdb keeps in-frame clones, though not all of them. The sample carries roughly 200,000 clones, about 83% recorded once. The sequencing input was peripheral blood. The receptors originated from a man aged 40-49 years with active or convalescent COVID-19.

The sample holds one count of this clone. The CDR3: CASSPMTGTNTEAFF. CDR3 sequence (DNA): TGTGCCAGCAGTCCGATGACAGGGACGAACACTGAAGCTTTCTTT. V and J are TRBV25-1 and TRBJ1-1, with TRBD1 identical over 7 bases. The V gene's germline CDR1 is MGHDK and CDR2 SYGVNS. The CDR3 length is 15 residues. J lost 1 base, V lost 5 bases, and 7 bases had no gene match.

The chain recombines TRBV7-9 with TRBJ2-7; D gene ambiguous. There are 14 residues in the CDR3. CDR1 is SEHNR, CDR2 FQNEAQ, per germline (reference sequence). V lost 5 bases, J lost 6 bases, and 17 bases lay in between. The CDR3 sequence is CASSRPFNGSEQYF. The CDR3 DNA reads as TGTGCCAGCAGCCGCCCGTTCAACGGGTCCGAGCAGTACTTC.

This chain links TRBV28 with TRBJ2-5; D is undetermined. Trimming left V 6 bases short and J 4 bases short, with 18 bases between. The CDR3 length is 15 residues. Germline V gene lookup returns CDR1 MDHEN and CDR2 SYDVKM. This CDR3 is CASSSAVPSGETQYF. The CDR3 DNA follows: TGTGCCAGCAGCTCCGCGGTTCCCTCGGGAGAGACCCAGTACTTC.

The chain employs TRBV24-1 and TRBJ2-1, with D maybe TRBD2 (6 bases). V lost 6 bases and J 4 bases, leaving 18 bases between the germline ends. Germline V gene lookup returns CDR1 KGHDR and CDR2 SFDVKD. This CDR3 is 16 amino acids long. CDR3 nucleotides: TGTGCCACCAGTACCGAAGGGCTAGCGAAATACAATGAGCAGTTCTTC. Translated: CATSTEGLAKYNEQFF.

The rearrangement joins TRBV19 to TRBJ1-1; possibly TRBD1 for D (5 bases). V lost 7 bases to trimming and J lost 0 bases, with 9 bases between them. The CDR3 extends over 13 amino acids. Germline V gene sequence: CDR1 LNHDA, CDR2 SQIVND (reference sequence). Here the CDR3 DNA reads TGTGCCAGTAACAAACAGGTGAACACTGAAGCTTTCTTT. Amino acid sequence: CASNKQVNTEAFF.

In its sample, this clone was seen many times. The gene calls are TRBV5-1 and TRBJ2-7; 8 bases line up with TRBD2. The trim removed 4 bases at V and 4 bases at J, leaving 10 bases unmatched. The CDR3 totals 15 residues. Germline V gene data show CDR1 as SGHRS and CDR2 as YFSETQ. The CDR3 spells CASSPGGQGLYEQYF. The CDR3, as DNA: TGCGCCAGCAGCCCGGGAGGGCAGGGTTTATACGAGCAGTACTTC.

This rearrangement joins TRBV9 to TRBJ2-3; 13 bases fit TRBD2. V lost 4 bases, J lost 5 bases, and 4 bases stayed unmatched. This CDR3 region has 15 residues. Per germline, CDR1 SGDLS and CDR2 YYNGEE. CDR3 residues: CASSPRTSGGDTQYF. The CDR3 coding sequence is TGTGCCAGCAGCCCTCGGACTAGCGGGGGAGATACGCAGTATTTT.

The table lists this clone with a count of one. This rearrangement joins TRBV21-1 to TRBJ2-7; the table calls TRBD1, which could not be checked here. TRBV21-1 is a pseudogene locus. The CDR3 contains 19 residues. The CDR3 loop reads CASSKEAKAGCRVSYEQYF. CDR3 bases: TGTGCCAGCAGCAAAGAGGCTAAGGCAGGGTGCCGGGTATCCTACGAGCAGTACTTC.

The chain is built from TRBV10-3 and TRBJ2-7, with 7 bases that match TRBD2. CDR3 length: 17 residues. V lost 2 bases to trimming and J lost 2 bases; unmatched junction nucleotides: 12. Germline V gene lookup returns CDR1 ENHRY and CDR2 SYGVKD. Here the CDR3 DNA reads TGTGCCATCAGTGAGAGAGGGGCGGGAGTGGGGACCTACGAGCAGTACTTC. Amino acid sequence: CAISERGAGVGTYEQYF.

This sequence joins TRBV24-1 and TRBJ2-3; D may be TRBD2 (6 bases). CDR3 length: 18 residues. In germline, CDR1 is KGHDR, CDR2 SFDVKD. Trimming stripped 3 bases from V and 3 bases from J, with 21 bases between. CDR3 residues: CATSDQSSWGEKTDTQYF. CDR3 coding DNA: TGTGCCACCAGTGATCAATCGTCATGGGGGGAAAAGACAGATACGCAGTATTTT.

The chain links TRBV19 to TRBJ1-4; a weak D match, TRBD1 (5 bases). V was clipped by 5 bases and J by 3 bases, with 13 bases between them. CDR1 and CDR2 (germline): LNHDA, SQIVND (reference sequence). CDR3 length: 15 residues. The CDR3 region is CASSDQGIANEKLFF. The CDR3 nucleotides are TGTGCCAGTAGTGACCAGGGTATAGCTAATGAAAAACTGTTTTTT.

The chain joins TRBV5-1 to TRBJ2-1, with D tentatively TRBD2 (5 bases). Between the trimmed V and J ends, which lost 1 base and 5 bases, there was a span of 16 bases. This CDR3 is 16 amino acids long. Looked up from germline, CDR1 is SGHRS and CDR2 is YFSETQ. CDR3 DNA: TGCGCCAGCAGCTTGTCGGCTAGCCAAAGGAACAATGAGCAGTTCTTC. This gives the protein CASSLSASQRNNEQFF.

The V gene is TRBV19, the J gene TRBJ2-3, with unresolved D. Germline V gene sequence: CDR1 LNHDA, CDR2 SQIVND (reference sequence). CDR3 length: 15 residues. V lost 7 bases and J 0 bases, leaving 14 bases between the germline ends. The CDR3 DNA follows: TGTGCCAGTAAAATAACGGTCACTAGCACAGATACGCAGTATTTT. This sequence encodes CASKITVTSTDTQYF. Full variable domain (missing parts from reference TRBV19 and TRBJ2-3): DGGITQSPKYLFRKEGQNVTLSCEQNLNHDAMYWYRQDPGQGLRLIYYSQIVNDFQKGDIAEGYSVSREKKESFPLTVTSAQKNPTAFYLCASKITVTSTDTQYFGPGTRLTVL.

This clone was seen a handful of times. The CDR3 spells CARIRPGQGNPSYNSPLHF. Written as DNA, the CDR3 is TGTGCCAGGATCCGACCGGGACAGGGAAACCCGTCCTATAATTCACCCCTCCACTTT. The J gene is TRBJ1-6, the V gene TRBV19; the match to TRBD1 covers 9 bases. The CDR3 contains 19 residues. The junction had 16 bases not matched to a gene; V was cut back by 9 bases and J by 1 base. Germline CDR1 reads LNHDA; CDR2 reads SQIVND (reference sequence).

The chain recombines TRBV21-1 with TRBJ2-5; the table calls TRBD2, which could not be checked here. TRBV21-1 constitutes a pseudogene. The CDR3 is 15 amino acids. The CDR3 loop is CASSFGREIQETQYF. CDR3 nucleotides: TGTGCCAGCAGCTTTGGGAGGGAGATACAAGAGACCCAGTACTTC.